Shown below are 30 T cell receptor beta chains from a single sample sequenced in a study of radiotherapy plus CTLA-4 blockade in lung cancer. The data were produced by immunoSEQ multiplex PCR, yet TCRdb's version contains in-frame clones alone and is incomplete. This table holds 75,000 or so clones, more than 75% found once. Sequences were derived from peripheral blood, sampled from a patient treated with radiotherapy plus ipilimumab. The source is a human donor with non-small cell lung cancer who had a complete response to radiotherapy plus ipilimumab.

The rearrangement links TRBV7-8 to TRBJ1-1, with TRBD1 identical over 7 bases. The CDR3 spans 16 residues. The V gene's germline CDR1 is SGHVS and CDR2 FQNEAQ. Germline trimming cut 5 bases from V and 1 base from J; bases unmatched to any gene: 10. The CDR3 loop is CASSLGATGRNTEAFF. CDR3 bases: TGTGCCAGCAGCCTAGGCGCGACAGGGCGGAACACTGAAGCTTTCTTT.

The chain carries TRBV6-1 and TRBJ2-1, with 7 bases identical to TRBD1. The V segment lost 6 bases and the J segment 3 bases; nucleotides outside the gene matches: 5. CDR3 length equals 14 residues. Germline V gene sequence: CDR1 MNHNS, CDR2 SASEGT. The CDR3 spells CASSRRDSYNEQFF. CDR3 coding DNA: TGTGCCAGCAGCAGACGGGACAGCTACAATGAGCAGTTCTTC.

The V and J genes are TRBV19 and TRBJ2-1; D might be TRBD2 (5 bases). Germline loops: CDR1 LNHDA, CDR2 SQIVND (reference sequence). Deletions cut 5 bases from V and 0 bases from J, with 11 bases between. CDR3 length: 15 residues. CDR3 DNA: TGTGCCAGTAGTGCAATAGCGACCTCCTACAATGAGCAGTTCTTC. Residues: CASSAIATSYNEQFF.

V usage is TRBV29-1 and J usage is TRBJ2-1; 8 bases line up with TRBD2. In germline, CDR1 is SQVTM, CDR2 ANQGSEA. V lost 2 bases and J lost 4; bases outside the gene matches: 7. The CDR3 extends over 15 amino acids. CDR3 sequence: CSVESGTSGYNEQFF. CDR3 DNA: TGCAGCGTTGAATCGGGAACTAGCGGTTACAATGAGCAGTTCTTC.

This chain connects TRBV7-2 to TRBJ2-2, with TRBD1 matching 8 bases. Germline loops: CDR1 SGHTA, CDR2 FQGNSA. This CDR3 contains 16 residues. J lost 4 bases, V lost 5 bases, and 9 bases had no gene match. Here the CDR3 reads CASSPWTGSGTGELFF. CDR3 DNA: TGTGCCAGCAGCCCGTGGACAGGGTCGGGCACCGGGGAGCTGTTTTTT.

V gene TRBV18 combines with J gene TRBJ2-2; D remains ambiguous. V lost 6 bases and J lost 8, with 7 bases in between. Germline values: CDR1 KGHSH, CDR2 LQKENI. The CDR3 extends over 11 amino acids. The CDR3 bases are TGTGCCAGCTCCCCTATAGGGGAGCTGTTTTTT. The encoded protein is CASSPIGELFF.

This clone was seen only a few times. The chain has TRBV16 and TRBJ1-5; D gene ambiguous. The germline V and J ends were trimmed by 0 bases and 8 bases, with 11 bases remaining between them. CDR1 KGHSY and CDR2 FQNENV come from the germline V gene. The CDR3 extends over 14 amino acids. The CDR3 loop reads CASSQSEDGKPQHF. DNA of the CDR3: TGTGCCAGCAGCCAATCGGAGGACGGGAAGCCCCAGCATTTT.

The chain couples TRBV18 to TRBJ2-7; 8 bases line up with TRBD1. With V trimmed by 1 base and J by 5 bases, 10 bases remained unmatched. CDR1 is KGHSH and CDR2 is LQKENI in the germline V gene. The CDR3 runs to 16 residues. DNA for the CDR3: TGTGCCAGCTCACCACGTTCCCGGACAGGGAATCACGAGCAGTACTTC. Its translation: CASSPRSRTGNHEQYF.

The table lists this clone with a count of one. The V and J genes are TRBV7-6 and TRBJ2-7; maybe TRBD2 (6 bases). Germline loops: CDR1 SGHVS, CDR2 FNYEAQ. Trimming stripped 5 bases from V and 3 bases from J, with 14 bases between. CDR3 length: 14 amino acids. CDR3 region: CASSPLGTGYEQYV. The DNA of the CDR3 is TGTGCCAGCAGCCCACTCGGGACTGGCTACGAGCAGTACGTC.

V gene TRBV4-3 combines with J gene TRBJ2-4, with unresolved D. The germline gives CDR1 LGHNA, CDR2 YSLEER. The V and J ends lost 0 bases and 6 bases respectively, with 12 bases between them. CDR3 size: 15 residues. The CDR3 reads CASSQDLAASNIQYF. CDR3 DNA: TGCGCCAGCAGCCAAGACTTGGCAGCTTCAAACATTCAGTACTTC.

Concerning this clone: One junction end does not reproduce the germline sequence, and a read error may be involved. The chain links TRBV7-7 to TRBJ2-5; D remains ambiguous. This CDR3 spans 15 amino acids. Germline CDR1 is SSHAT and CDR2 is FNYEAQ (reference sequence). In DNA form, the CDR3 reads TGTGCTAGCAGCCCCTCCGCCGGGCTACAAGAGACCCAGTACTTC. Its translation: CASSPSAGLQETQYF.

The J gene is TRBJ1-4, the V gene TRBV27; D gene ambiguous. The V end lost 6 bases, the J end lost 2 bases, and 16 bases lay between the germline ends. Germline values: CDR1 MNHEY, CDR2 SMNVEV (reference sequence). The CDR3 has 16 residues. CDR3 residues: CASSAGWGTTNEKLFF. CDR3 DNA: TGTGCCAGCAGCGCGGGTTGGGGTACCACTAATGAAAAACTGTTTTTT.

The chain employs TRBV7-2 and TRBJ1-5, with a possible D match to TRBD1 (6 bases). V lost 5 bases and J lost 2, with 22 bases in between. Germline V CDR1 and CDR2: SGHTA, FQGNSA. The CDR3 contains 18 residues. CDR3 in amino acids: CASSPPGGSGWGNQPQHF. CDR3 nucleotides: TGTGCCAGCAGCCCCCCTGGGGGCAGTGGTTGGGGCAATCAGCCCCAGCATTTT.

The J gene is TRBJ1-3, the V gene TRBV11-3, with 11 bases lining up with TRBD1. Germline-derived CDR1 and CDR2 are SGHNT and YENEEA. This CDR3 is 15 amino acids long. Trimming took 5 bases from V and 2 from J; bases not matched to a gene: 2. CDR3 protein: CASSPDRGPGNTIYF. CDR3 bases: TGTGCCAGCAGCCCGGACAGGGGGCCTGGAAACACCATATATTTT.

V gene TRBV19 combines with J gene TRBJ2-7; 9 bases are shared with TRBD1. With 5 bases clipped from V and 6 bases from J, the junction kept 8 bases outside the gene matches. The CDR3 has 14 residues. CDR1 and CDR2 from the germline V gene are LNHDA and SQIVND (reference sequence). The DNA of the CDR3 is TGTGCCAGTAGTGGTCCGGGACAGGGTTGCGAGCAGTACGTC. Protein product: CASSGPGQGCEQYV.

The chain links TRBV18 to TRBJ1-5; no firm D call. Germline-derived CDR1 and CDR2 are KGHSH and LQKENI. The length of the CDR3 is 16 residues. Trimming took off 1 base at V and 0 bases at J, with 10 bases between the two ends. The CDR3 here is CASSPQGSNSNQPQHF. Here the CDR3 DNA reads TGTGCCAGCTCACCACAAGGATCAAATAGCAATCAGCCCCAGCATTTT.

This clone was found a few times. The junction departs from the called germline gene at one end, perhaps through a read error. The CDR3 sequence: CASSSGTGQSTQYF. The CDR3 nucleotides are TGTGCTAGCAGCTCAGGGACAGGGCAATCTACGCAGTATTTT. V and J are TRBV7-7 and TRBJ2-3, with 9 bases lining up with TRBD1. In germline, CDR1 is SSHAT, CDR2 FNYEAQ (reference sequence). The CDR3 has 14 amino acids.

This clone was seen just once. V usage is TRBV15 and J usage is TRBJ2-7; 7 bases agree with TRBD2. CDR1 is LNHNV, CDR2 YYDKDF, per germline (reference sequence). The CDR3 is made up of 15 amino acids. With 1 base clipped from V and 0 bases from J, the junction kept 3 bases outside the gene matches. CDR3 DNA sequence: TGTGCCACCAGCAGAGCGGAGCGGGGCTCCTACGAGCAGTACTTC. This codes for CATSRAERGSYEQYF.

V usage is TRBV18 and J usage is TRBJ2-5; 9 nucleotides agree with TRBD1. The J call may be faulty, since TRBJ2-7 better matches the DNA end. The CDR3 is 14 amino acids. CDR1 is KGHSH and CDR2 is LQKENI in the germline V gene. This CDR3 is CASSTGTGIYEQYF. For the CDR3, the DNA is TGTGCCAGCTCAACCGGGACAGGGATTTACGAGCAGTACTTC.

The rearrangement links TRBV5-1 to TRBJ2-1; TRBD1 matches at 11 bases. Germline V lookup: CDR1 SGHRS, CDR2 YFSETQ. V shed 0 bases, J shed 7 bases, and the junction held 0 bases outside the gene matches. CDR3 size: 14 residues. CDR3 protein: CASSLGDRGNEQFF. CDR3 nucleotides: TGCGCCAGCAGCTTGGGGGACAGGGGGAATGAGCAGTTCTTC.

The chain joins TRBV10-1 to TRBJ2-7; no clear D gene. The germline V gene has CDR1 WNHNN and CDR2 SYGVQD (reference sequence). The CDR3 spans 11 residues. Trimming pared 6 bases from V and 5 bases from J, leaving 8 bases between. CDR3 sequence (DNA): TGCGCCAGCAGGGAAGCAGACGAGCAGTACGTC. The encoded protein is CASREADEQYV.

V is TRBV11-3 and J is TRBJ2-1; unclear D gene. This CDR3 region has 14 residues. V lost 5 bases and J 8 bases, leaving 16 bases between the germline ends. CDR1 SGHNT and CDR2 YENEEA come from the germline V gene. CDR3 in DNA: TGTGCCAGCAGCGCACCGGTGGCGTTGGATGAGCAGTTCTTC. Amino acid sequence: CASSAPVALDEQFF.

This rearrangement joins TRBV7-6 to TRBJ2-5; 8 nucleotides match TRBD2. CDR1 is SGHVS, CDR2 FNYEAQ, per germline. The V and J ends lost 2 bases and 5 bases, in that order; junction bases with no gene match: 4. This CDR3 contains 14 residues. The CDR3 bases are TGTGCCAGCAGCTTAAGCGGGAGCGGTGAGACCCAGTACTTC. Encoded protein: CASSLSGSGETQYF.

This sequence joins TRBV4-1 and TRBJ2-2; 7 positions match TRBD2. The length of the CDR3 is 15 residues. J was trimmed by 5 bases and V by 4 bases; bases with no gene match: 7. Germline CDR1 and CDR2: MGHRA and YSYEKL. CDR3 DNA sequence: TGCGCCAGCAGCCTCCGTGACGGGGGGACCGGGGAGCTGTTTTTT. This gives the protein CASSLRDGGTGELFF.

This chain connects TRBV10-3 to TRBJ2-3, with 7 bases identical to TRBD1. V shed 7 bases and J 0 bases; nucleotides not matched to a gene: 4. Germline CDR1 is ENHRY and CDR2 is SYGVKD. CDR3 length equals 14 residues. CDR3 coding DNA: TGTGCCATCAAGGGGGCCTTTAGCACAGATACGCAGTATTTT. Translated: CAIKGAFSTDTQYF.

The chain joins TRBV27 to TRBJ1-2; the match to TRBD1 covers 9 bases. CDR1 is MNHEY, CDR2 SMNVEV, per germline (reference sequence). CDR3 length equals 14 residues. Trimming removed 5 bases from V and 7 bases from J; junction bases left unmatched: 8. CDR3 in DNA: TGTGCCAGCAGTACGTATCCGGGACAGGGTGGCTACACCTTC. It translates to CASSTYPGQGGYTF.

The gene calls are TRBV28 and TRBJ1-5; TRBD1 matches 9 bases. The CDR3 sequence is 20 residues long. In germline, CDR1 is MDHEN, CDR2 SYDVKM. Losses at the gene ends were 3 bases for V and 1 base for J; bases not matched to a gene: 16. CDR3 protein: CASSFLRYRGQSASNQPQHF. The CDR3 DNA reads TGTGCCAGCAGTTTCCTAAGGTACAGGGGGCAATCTGCGAGCAATCAGCCCCAGCATTTT.

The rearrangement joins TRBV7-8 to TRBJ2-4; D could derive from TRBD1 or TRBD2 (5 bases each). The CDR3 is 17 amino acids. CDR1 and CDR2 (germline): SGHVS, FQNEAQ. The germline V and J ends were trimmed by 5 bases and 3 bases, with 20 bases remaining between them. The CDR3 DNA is TGTGCCAGCAGCCCCAGTGCGGGTATGGGGGACAAAAACATTCAGTACTTC. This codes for CASSPSAGMGDKNIQYF. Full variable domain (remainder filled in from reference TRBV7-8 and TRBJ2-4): GAGVSQSPRYKVAKRGQDVALRCDPISGHVSLFWYQQALGQGPEFLTYFQNEAQLDKSGLPSDRFFAERPEGSVSTLKIQRTQQEDSAVYLCASSPSAGMGDKNIQYFGAGTRLSVL.

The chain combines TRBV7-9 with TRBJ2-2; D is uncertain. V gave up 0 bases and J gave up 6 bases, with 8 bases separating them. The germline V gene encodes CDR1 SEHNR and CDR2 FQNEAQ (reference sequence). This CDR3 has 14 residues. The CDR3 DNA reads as TGTGCCAGCAGCTTAGCACGCGCGGCCGGGGAGCTGTTTTTT. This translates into CASSLARAAGELFF.

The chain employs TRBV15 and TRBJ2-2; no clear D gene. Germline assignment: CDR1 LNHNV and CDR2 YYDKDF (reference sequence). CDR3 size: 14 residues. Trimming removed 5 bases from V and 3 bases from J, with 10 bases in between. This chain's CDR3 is CATSQDPHTGELFF. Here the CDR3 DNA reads TGTGCCACCAGCCAAGATCCTCACACCGGGGAGCTGTTTTTT.